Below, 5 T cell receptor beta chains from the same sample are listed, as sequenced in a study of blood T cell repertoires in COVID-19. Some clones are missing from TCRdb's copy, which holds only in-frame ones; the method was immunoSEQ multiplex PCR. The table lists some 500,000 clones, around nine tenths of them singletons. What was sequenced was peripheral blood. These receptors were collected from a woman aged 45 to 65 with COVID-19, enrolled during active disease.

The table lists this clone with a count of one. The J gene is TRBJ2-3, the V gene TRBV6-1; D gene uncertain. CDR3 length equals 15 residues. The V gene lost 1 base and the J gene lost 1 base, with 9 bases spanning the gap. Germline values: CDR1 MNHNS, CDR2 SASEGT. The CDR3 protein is CASSEGLRRTDTQYF. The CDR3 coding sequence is TGTGCCAGCAGTGAAGGTCTGAGGCGCACAGATACGCAGTATTTT.

The CDR3 DNA is TGTGCCAGCAGCTTGTCAGGGGGAGGCACTGAAGCTTTCTTT. Translating gives CASSLSGGGTEAFF. The chain has TRBV5-6 and TRBJ1-1; 7 nucleotides agree with TRBD1. Germline V gives CDR1 SGHDT, CDR2 YYEEEE. This CDR3 is 14 amino acids long. Germline trimming cut 1 base from V and 4 bases from J; bases unmatched to any gene: 4.

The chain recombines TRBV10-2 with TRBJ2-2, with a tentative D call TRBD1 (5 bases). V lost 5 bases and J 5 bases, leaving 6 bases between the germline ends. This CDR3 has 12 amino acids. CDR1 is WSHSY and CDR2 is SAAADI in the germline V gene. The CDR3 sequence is CASSRQTGELFF. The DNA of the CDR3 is TGCGCCAGCAGTCGACAGACCGGGGAGCTGTTTTTT.

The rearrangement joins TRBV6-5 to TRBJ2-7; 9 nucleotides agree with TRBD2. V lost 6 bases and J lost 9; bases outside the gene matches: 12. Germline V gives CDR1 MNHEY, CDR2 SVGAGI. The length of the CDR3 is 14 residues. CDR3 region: CASRKDRGGVGQYF. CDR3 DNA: TGTGCCAGCAGAAAGGACCGCGGGGGGGTAGGGCAGTACTTC.

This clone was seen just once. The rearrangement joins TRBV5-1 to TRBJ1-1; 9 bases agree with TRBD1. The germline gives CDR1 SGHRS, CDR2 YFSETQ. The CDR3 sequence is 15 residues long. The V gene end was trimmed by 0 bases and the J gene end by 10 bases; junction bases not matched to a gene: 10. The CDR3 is CASSLGDRAMWVAFF. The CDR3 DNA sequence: TGCGCCAGCAGCTTGGGGGACAGGGCTATGTGGGTAGCTTTCTTT.